Listed here is a single T cell receptor beta chain. As yet, its antigen is unknown. The CDR3 length is 12 residues. Trimming removed 9 bases from V and 2 bases from J, with 10 bases in between. Germline V CDR1 and CDR2: SNHLY, FYNNEI. The entry originates in a study of T cell responses to AZD1222 COVID-19 vaccine. General observations from the study: Spike-specific TCRs gained breadth and depth after people received two AZD1222 doses.

Libraries were prepared by immunoSEQ multiplex PCR; TCRdb keeps only in-frame clonotypes and omits some of them. The table records 150,000 or so clones, 70% to 90% of them present only once. This specimen consisted of peripheral blood, obtained on day 0 of AZD1222 vaccination. The receptor was derived from an adult in good health. This chain uses TRBV2 with TRBJ2-5; D not certain. The CDR3 nucleotides read TGTGCCAGACGTGTGGGGCAAGAGACCCAGTACTTC. This codes for CARRVGQETQYF.